The clone carrying this T cell receptor beta chain was seen a few times. These data belong to a study of regulatory T cells in long-lasting Graves disease. Described time point: persistent/refractory GD, antithyroid drugs over 5 years with positive TRAb. PBMC RNA was the source of the TCR library. Arm-PCR of CDR3 regions and iRepertoire HTBI primers were the basis on which TCR beta libraries were built. Using its own MiXCR run on the multiplex PCR reads, TCRdb lists one record per CDR3 protein. The sample holds approximately 360,000 distinct CDR3 sequences; approximately 23% are singletons and the top ten take about 29%. Germline values: CDR1 MDHEN, CDR2 SYDVKM. Trimming took off 6 bases at V and 0 bases at J, with 22 bases between the two ends. The CDR3 is 18 residues long.

The TCR sequence derives from a woman aged 40 to 50 with Graves disease. The chain uses TRBV28 and TRBJ2-3, with D possibly TRBD2 on 7 matching bases. Sequenced material: peripheral blood mononuclear cells (PBMCs), taken when the disease was refractory, from a patient treated with antithyroid drugs. The CDR3 sequence is CASSPAGAGGKSTDTQYF. The CDR3 DNA is TGTGCCAGCAGCCCTGCGGGGGCAGGCGGGAAGAGCACAGATACGCAGTATTTT.